A single sample gave rise to the 20 T cell receptor beta chains below, sequenced in a study of vaccination effects on CD4 cells after COVID-19. Clones were read by immunoSEQ multiplex PCR, and TCRdb kept only the in-frame ones, dropping some. The profile shows fewer than 85,000 clones, about four fifths of them singletons. Antigen-specific CD4+ T cells were expanded with viral peptide pools in the ViraFEST assay before sequencing. When nine to ten days of culture had elapsed, CD4+ T cells were isolated. Nobody among the vaccine recipients had prior SARS-CoV-2 infection (nucleocapsid antibodies were negative). Antigens for these TCRs are unknown. The sequencing used CD4+ T cells from PBMCs cultured with SARS-CoV-2 spike peptides, collected before COVID-19 vaccination. These receptors were taken from a human donor who received a COVID-19 vaccine.

V is TRBV4-1 and J is TRBJ2-1; 7 bases are a match to TRBD1. Germline V gene sequence: CDR1 MGHRA, CDR2 YSYEKL. V shed 0 bases, J shed 7 bases, and the junction held 15 bases outside the gene matches. This CDR3 comprises 18 residues. CDR3 sequence reads: CASSQDSYETGRNNEQFF. Written as DNA, the CDR3 is TGCGCCAGCAGCCAAGATAGCTATGAGACAGGGAGAAATAATGAGCAGTTCTTC.

As DNA, the CDR3 is TGTGCCAGCAGCAACCGGGACCACGGGAATCAGCCCCAGCATTTT. It specifies CASSNRDHGNQPQHF. V and J are TRBV21-1 and TRBJ1-5. TRBV21-1 is a pseudogene locus. CDR3 length: 15 residues.

In this sample, this clone turned up a few times. The genes are TRBV3-1 (or the pseudogene TRBV3-2) and TRBJ1-1; unclear D gene. The V end was cut by 3 bases, the J end by 6 bases, with 8 bases between. This CDR3 has 12 amino acids. Germline lookup yields CDR1 LGHDT and CDR2 YNNKEL (reference sequence). This CDR3 reads CASSQGSPEAFF. The CDR3 region has the DNA TGTGCCAGCAGCCAGGGGAGCCCTGAAGCTTTCTTT.

The chain employs TRBV27 and TRBJ1-4; 7 bases align to TRBD1. There are 14 residues in the CDR3. CDR1 is MNHEY, CDR2 SMNVEV, per germline (reference sequence). After removal of 8 bases from V and 3 bases from J, the junction contained 6 bases not matched to a gene. CDR3 in amino acids: CASGRTGANEKLFF. The CDR3, as DNA: TGTGCCAGCGGAAGGACAGGAGCTAATGAAAAACTGTTTTTT.

The rearrangement joins TRBV7-2 to TRBJ2-2, with D uncertain. CDR3 length equals 14 residues. CDR1 and CDR2 (germline): SGHTA, FQGNSA. Between the trimmed V and J ends, which lost 1 base and 1 base, there was a span of 4 bases. The CDR3 DNA reads TGTGCCAGCAGCTTAGACATGAACACCGGGGAGCTGTTTTTT. Translated, it gives CASSLDMNTGELFF.

The rearrangement links TRBV24-1 to TRBJ2-7; no reliable D call. CDR1 and CDR2 from the germline V gene are KGHDR and SFDVKD. The length of the CDR3 is 9 residues. In DNA form, the CDR3 reads TGTGCCACCAGTGATTTAAAAATGGTC. Translated: CATSDLKMV.

This chain connects TRBV3-1 (or the pseudogene TRBV3-2) to TRBJ1-5; 7 positions match TRBD1. V lost 0 bases and J lost 0; bases outside the gene matches: 5. This CDR3 comprises 17 residues. Germline-derived CDR1 and CDR2 are LGHDT and YNNKEL (reference sequence). CDR3 loop: CASSQDRTGNSNQPQHF. The CDR3, as DNA: TGTGCCAGCAGCCAAGACCGGACAGGAAATAGCAATCAGCCCCAGCATTTT.

The chain has TRBV5-6 and TRBJ1-4, with no clear D. This CDR3 contains 15 residues. CDR1 and CDR2 from the germline V gene are SGHDT and YYEEEE. The V gene lost 0 bases and the J gene lost 5 bases, with 11 bases spanning the gap. The DNA of the CDR3 is TGTGCCAGCAGCTTGGCTGGGATGGGGAATGAAAAACTGTTTTTT. Protein: CASSLAGMGNEKLFF.

The chain recombines TRBV5-1 with TRBJ2-1; D is perhaps TRBD1 (6 bases). The V gene's germline CDR1 is SGHRS and CDR2 YFSETQ. The CDR3 consists of 17 residues. V lost 5 bases to trimming and J lost 6 bases, with 24 bases between them. CDR3 sequence: CASRYAPWTDEPNEQFF. The CDR3 DNA is TGCGCCAGCAGGTACGCCCCTTGGACAGACGAGCCCAATGAGCAGTTCTTC. The complete variable domain, with remaining parts taken from reference TRBV5-1 and TRBJ2-1, reads KAGVTQTPRYLIKTRGQQVTLSCSPISGHRSVSWYQQTPGQGLQFLFEYFSETQRNKGNFPGRFSGRQFSNSRSEMNVSTLELGDSALYLCASRYAPWTDEPNEQFFGPGTRLTVL.

The CDR3 here is CASSYSPVSGNTIYF. CDR3 DNA: TGTGCCAGCAGTTACTCTCCAGTTTCTGGAAACACCATATATTTT. This chain links TRBV6-5 with TRBJ1-3; D unresolved. The V gene lost 0 bases and the J gene lost 1 base, with 7 bases spanning the gap. The CDR3 spans 15 residues. The germline gives CDR1 MNHEY, CDR2 SVGAGI.

The genes are TRBV6-2 or TRBV6-3 and TRBJ2-5; D possibly corresponds to TRBD1 (6 bases). Germline values: CDR1 MNHEY, CDR2 SVGEGT. The CDR3 covers 15 residues. Trimming removed 0 bases at V and 5 bases at J, with 13 bases between. The CDR3 loop reads CASSYSGTKLETQYF. The CDR3 DNA is TGTGCCAGCAGTTACTCCGGGACAAAGCTGGAGACCCAGTACTTC.

This clone was found a few times. The chain has TRBV3-1 (or the pseudogene TRBV3-2) and TRBJ2-7; tentatively, D is TRBD1 (6 bases). This CDR3 comprises 14 residues. Trimming removed 1 base from V and 7 bases from J, with 14 bases in between. CDR1 LGHDT and CDR2 YNNKEL come from the germline V gene (reference sequence). CDR3 sequence: CASSQGTGSLEQYV. The CDR3 DNA reads TGTGCCAGCAGCCAAGGTACAGGGTCTCTAGAGCAGTACGTC.

The CDR3 spells CSASSRGAYGYTF. Written as DNA, the CDR3 is TGCAGTGCTAGTTCTCGTGGGGCCTATGGCTACACCTTC. The gene calls are TRBV20-1 and TRBJ1-2; a weak D match, TRBD1 (5 bases). The ends were cut back, 3 bases at V and 4 bases at J, with 12 bases in the middle. The germline CDR1 and CDR2 sequences are DFQATT and SNEGSKA (reference sequence). This CDR3 contains 13 residues.

The V and J genes are TRBV3-1 (or the pseudogene TRBV3-2) and TRBJ2-7; no clear D gene. The CDR3 is 16 residues long. Germline assignment: CDR1 LGHDT and CDR2 YNNKEL (reference sequence). V was cut by 1 base and J by 2 bases, with 15 bases left in between. Here the CDR3 DNA reads TGTGCCAGCAGCCAAGCCCACCGGACGGACCCCTACGAGCAGTACGTC. Its protein product is CASSQAHRTDPYEQYV.

This chain joins TRBV4-1 and TRBJ1-5; possible D gene TRBD1, 6 bases. The length of the CDR3 is 13 residues. V was shortened by 4 bases and J by 5 bases, with 9 bases between the two germline ends. CDR1 is MGHRA, CDR2 YSYEKL, per germline. CDR3 DNA: TGCGCCAGCAGCCCTAGGGGGGATCAGCCCCAGCATTTT. As protein: CASSPRGDQPQHF.

V is TRBV6-2 or TRBV6-3 and J is TRBJ1-2; tentatively, D is TRBD1 (6 bases). The CDR3 covers 14 residues. Looked up from germline, CDR1 is MNHEY and CDR2 is SVGEGT. Trimming shortened V by 2 bases and J by 4 bases, and 11 bases separated the two germline ends. The CDR3 region is CASSYQGIVYGYTF. The CDR3 DNA is TGTGCCAGCAGTTACCAGGGGATAGTCTATGGCTACACCTTC.

This chain links TRBV5-1 with TRBJ2-5, with D perhaps matching TRBD2 (5 bases). This CDR3 has 14 residues. Trimming took off 1 base at V and 1 base at J, with 8 bases between the two ends. Germline CDR1 and CDR2: SGHRS and YFSETQ. CDR3 sequence (DNA): TGCGCCAGCAGCTTGAAGGACTTCCAAGAGACCCAGTACTTC. It encodes CASSLKDFQETQYF.

This clone was observed a handful of times. The V and J genes are TRBV6-5 and TRBJ2-5, with 8 bases lining up with TRBD2. CDR3 length: 13 residues. The V gene end was trimmed by 8 bases and the J gene end by 5 bases; junction bases not matched to a gene: 7. CDR1 and CDR2 from the germline V gene are MNHEY and SVGAGI. For the CDR3, the DNA is TGTGCCAGCCGGCACTTAGCGGGGGAGACCCAGTACTTC. Its protein product is CASRHLAGETQYF.

This clone was counted a few times. V usage is TRBV6-5 and J usage is TRBJ1-2; D gene ambiguous. This CDR3 is built from 13 residues. V shed 7 bases and J shed 8 bases, with 17 bases lying between them. Germline CDR1 reads MNHEY; CDR2 reads SVGAGI. In DNA, the CDR3 is TGTGCCAGCAAATCCCAGGCGGTCGGGGGCTACACCTTC. Translated, it gives CASKSQAVGGYTF.

This clone was recorded once. V and J are TRBV3-1 (or the pseudogene TRBV3-2) and TRBJ2-1; 8 bases agree with TRBD2. After removal of 2 bases from V and 0 bases from J, the junction contained 9 bases not matched to a gene. The CDR3 loop spans 18 amino acids. Germline CDR1 reads LGHDT; CDR2 reads YNNKEL (reference sequence). CDR3 DNA sequence: TGTGCCAGCAGCCAAAAGAGGCGGGGGGCCAGCTCCTACAATGAGCAGTTCTTC. It yields the protein CASSQKRRGASSYNEQFF.